This is a list of T cell receptor beta chains from one sample in a study of beta chain features in type 1 diabetes. Sequencing used immunoSEQ multiplex PCR; TCRdb keeps in-frame clones, though not all of them. Here the sample spans about 250,000 clones, around 14% being singletons. Sequenced input: naive CD4+ T cells from blood. All receptors come from a woman aged 40 to 50 in good health. CDR3s include the opening cysteine and the closing phenylalanine or tryptophan. D genes are given only for firm matches. A row's size may be missing; if present it is once, few, many or a size class.

TRBV29-1,once,TRBD1,TRBJ2-1,TGCAGCGTCGCTTCCACAGGGGGCCTGACCTACAATGAGCAGTTCTTC,CSVASTGGLTYNEQFF
TRBV7-9,.,.,TRBJ2-2,TGTGCCAGCAGCTCCTTTACACACACCGGGGAGCTGTTTTTT,CASSSFTHTGELFF
TRBV25-1,few,TRBD1,TRBJ1-1,TGTGCCAGCAGTGAGGACAGGCAGAACACTGAAGCTTTCTTT,CASSEDRQNTEAFF
TRBV2,.,TRBD2,TRBJ2-7,TGTGCCAGCGAGTGGGGTAGCGGGGGAAGGGCGCTCTACGAGCAGTACTTC,CASEWGSGGRALYEQYF
TRBV7-7,few,TRBD2,TRBJ2-7,TGTGCCAGCAGCCGGGAGCGGGGGCCGACCTACGAGCAGTACTTC,CASSRERGPTYEQYF
TRBV18,.,TRBD1,TRBJ1-3,TGTGCCAGCTCATCAGGGACAGGGAGATCTGGAAACACCATATATTTT,CASSSGTGRSGNTIYF
TRBV20-1,.,.,TRBJ1-2,TGCAGTGCTAGTCCCCAGAATGGCTACACCTTC,CSASPQNGYTF
TRBV5-1,.,TRBD2,TRBJ2-1,TGCGCCAGCAGCCGCGGGACTAGCGGGGGGGTAGATGAGCAGTTCTTC,CASSRGTSGGVDEQFF
TRBV18,few,.,TRBJ1-5,TGTGCCAGCTCACTGTACCAATACAGGGAACCTCAGGAGCCCCAGCATTTT,CASSLYQYREPQEPQHF
TRBV7-2,few,TRBD1,TRBJ1-5,TGTGCCAGCAGCTTAGCTGGGACAGGGGTTCAGCCCCAGCATTTT,CASSLAGTGVQPQHF
TRBV9,.,TRBD2,TRBJ2-3,TGTGCCAGCAGCGGCCCCAGCGGGGCAGCAGATACGCAGTATTTT,CASSGPSGAADTQYF
TRBV5-1,few,TRBD2,TRBJ2-5,TGCGCCAGCAGCCCGGGACTAGCGGGAGTAGAGACCCAGTACTTC,CASSPGLAGVETQYF
TRBV11-2,.,.,TRBJ2-7,TGTGCCAGCAGCTTAGCTTCAGGCCCATACGAGCAGTACTTC,CASSLASGPYEQYF
TRBV5-1,.,TRBD1,TRBJ2-7,TGCGCCAGCAGCTCTGGACAGGGAGCTGCCTACGAGCAGTACTTC,CASSSGQGAAYEQYF
TRBV6-5,.,.,TRBJ1-5,TGTGCCAGCAGTGTAAGGGGCCGCAATCAGCCCCAGCATTTT,CASSVRGRNQPQHF
TRBV5-1,few,.,TRBJ2-5,TGCGCCAGCAGCTTGGTACCGGGGTCGGAGACCCAGTACTTC,CASSLVPGSETQYF
TRBV4-3,few,TRBD2,TRBJ2-2,TGCGCCAGCAGCCAAGAAGAAGGACTAGCGGGGACCGGGGAGCTGTTTTTT,CASSQEEGLAGTGELFF
TRBV11-2,many,TRBD1,TRBJ2-3,TGTGCCAGCAGCCTCCGGGACAGGGGAAATACGCAGTATTTT,CASSLRDRGNTQYF
TRBV7-2,few,TRBD2,TRBJ2-7,TGTGCCAGCAGCTTACCGGGACTAGCGGGGGGGTACGAGCAGTACTTC,CASSLPGLAGGYEQYF
TRBV7-9,.,.,TRBJ2-2,TGTGCCAGCCATACAGGGACCGGGGAGCTGTTTTTT,CASHTGTGELFF
TRBV5-1,.,TRBD1,TRBJ1-4,TGCGCCAGCAGCCCCGGGACAGGGGGTGTTGAAAAACTGTTTTTT,CASSPGTGGVEKLFF
TRBV7-8,few,TRBD1,TRBJ1-5,TGTGCCAGCAGTCAAAACAGGGGTATTGGGCAGCCCCAGCATTTT,CASSQNRGIGQPQHF
TRBV11-2,few,TRBD1,TRBJ2-2,TGTGCCAGCAGCTTAAGGGGAGGACAGGGGAACACCGGGGAGCTGTTTTTT,CASSLRGGQGNTGELFF
TRBV9,few,.,TRBJ2-2,TGTGCCAGCAGCGTAGCTCCCAGGGTCACCGGGGAGCTGTTTTTT,CASSVAPRVTGELFF
TRBV5-1,few,TRBD1,TRBJ1-4,TGCGCCAGCAGCCCCGACAGGGCGAATGAAAAACTGTTTTTT,CASSPDRANEKLFF
TRBV5-1,few,.,TRBJ1-2,TGCGCCAGCAGCGTCGACACCAACTATGGCTACACCTTC,CASSVDTNYGYTF
TRBV9,once,TRBD2,TRBJ2-5,TGTGCCAGCAGCCCGACAGCGGGGTCGCGGGAGACCCAGTACTTC,CASSPTAGSRETQYF
TRBV7-2,.,TRBD1,TRBJ2-3,TGTGCCAGCAGCACGGACAGGGACGCAGATACGCAGTATTTT,CASSTDRDADTQYF
TRBV2,few,TRBD1,TRBJ2-7,TGTGCCAGCAACCCTCTTTTCCGGGACAGGGGAAGCTACGAGCAGTACTTC,CASNPLFRDRGSYEQYF
TRBV18,few,.,TRBJ2-2,TGTGCCAGCTCACCACAAAGAGCCGGGGAGCTGTTTTTT,CASSPQRAGELFF
TRBV5-4,few,.,TRBJ2-7,TGTGCCAGCAGCTACGCAGGTAGCTCCTACGAGCAGTACTTC,CASSYAGSSYEQYF
TRBV10-3,few,.,TRBJ2-1,TGTGCCATCAGTGTAAAGGGCCTAGCCGAGCAGTTCTTC,CAISVKGLAEQFF
TRBV7-9,few,TRBD1,TRBJ1-2,TGTGCCAGCAGCTACGTCATCGGGACAGGGGATTATGGCTACACCTTC,CASSYVIGTGDYGYTF
TRBV19,few,TRBD2,TRBJ2-6,TGTGCCAGTACCCATAGCGGGGGCCCCCTCTCTGGGGCCAACGTCCTGACTTTC,CASTHSGGPLSGANVLTF
TRBV7-9,few,.,TRBJ2-7,TGTGCCAGCAGCCCGAACAGGGCCCTAGTTTCCTACGAGCAGTACTTC,CASSPNRALVSYEQYF
TRBV19,few,.,TRBJ2-3,TGTGCCAGTAGTATAGGACAACATCGCACAGATACGCAGTATTTT,CASSIGQHRTDTQYF
TRBV5-4,few,TRBD2,TRBJ2-1,TGTGCCAGCAGCTCTAGCGGGGGGGTCTCCTACAATGAGCAGTTCTTC,CASSSSGGVSYNEQFF
TRBV19,.,TRBD1,TRBJ2-4,TGTGCCAGTTCAACAGAACAGGGGGTAGCCAAAAACATTCAGTACTTC,CASSTEQGVAKNIQYF
TRBV5-1,few,.,TRBJ2-3,TGCGCCAGCGGTCGGGGGACAGATACGCAGTATTTT,CASGRGTDTQYF
TRBV19,few,TRBD1,TRBJ2-4,TGTGCCAGTGCAGCAGGGGGCCCCATGAAAAACATTCAGTACTTC,CASAAGGPMKNIQYF
TRBV6-5,.,TRBD1,TRBJ2-2,TGTGCCAGCAGACTGGAGACAGGGGAGACCGGGGAGCTGTTTTTT,CASRLETGETGELFF
TRBV21-1,.,.,TRBJ1-1,TGTGCCAGCAACAAAGAAGGGACTATGAACACTGAAGCTTTCTTT,CASNKEGTMNTEAFF
TRBV5-8,.,.,TRBJ2-3,TGTGCCAGCAGCTTGAAGCGTGGCGCGTCTAGCACAGATACGCAGTATTTT,CASSLKRGASSTDTQYF
TRBV11-2,few,TRBD2,TRBJ2-5,TGTGCCAGCAGCCCCCGGGGTAGCGGGGGGGCCAAGACCCAGTACTTC,CASSPRGSGGAKTQYF
TRBV19,few,TRBD1,TRBJ1-2,TGTGCCAGTAGCAAGGGACAGACTAACTATGGCTACACCTTC,CASSKGQTNYGYTF
TRBV7-2,few,.,TRBJ1-2,TGTGCCAGCAGCTTAGGCGGGGTCCTCTATGGCTACACCTTC,CASSLGGVLYGYTF
TRBV27,.,.,TRBJ1-1,TGTGCCAGCAGGGAGCGGAACACTGAAGCTTTCTTT,CASRERNTEAFF
TRBV9,few,.,TRBJ2-7,TGTGCCAGCAGCGTAGGTCCTAGCTCCAACGAGCAGTACTTC,CASSVGPSSNEQYF
TRBV5-4,few,.,TRBJ2-2,TGTGCCAGCAGCTTGGCGGCTATACAGGCCGGGGAGCTGTTTTTT,CASSLAAIQAGELFF
TRBV7-2,once,.,TRBJ1-5,TGTGCCAGCAGCTTAGATCCAGGGATGCCCCAGCATTTT,CASSLDPGMPQHF
TRBV27,few,TRBD1,TRBJ2-5,TGTGCCAGCAGTTTGAGACAGGGGAGTCACCAAGAGACCCAGTACTTC,CASSLRQGSHQETQYF
TRBV5-1,few,.,TRBJ2-3,TGCGCCAGCAGCTTGGAACAGTTCACAGATACGCAGTATTTT,CASSLEQFTDTQYF
TRBV7-2,few,.,TRBJ1-2,TGTGCCAGCAGCTTCGCGGGCGGTGATAACTATGGCTACACCTTC,CASSFAGGDNYGYTF
TRBV6-6,few,TRBD2,TRBJ2-7,TGTGCCAGCAGTTACCGTAGCGGGGGGAGATCCTACGAGCAGTACTTC,CASSYRSGGRSYEQYF
TRBV5-4,many,.,TRBJ2-2,TGTGCCAGCAGCCCCATCACCGGGGAGCTGTTTTTT,CASSPITGELFF
TRBV4-2,.,TRBD1,TRBJ2-6,TGTGCCAGCAGCCAAACTCAGGGGGCAGTCGTCCTGACTTTC,CASSQTQGAVVLTF
TRBV5-4,.,.,TRBJ2-3,TGTGCCAGCAGCTTCGCGGTTTCTGGGAGGACCGGGCAGTATTTT,CASSFAVSGRTGQYF
TRBV5-4,.,.,TRBJ2-5,TGTGCCAGCAGCTTCGGCAGGGGGGTACAAGAGACCCAGTACTTC,CASSFGRGVQETQYF
TRBV12-5,few,.,TRBJ1-2,TGTGCTAGTGGTTTGGTACGGGAGTGGGCGGGCAGGCCTAACTATGGCTACACCTTC,CASGLVREWAGRPNYGYTF
TRBV7-2,few,.,TRBJ2-7,TGTGCCAGCAGCTTAAATCTTCAGGGGATGCGTCTCTTC,CASSLNLQGMRLF